This T cell receptor (beta chain) was retrieved from a study of T-cell memory formation after mild COVID-19. Study summary: TCR clustering was largely donor specific.

Study-level points and caveats: Nothing showed for sure that second-wave clones peaking on day 37 were SARS-CoV-2 specific. For contracting clones, CD4+ ones sat mainly in CM and EM, CD8+ in EMRA. In pre-infection memory, a portion of responding clones appeared, which suggested that cross-reactive memory joined.

On this clonotype itself: Its antigen is not known.

TCRdb fed the 5' RACE reads into MiXCR, producing one record per CDR3 protein. The sample shows 400,000 to 500,000 distinct CDR3 sequences, 24% of them seen only once. The CDR3 spans 16 residues. Germline assignment: CDR1 DFQATT and CDR2 SNEGSKA (reference sequence). Trimming took 3 bases from V and 0 from J, leaving 18 bases between them. The clonotype comes from an adult woman who had mild COVID-19 (a few samples of this study predate the infection). Cell type and time point are not known. The chain combines TRBV20-1 with TRBJ2-7; D is possibly TRBD2 (6 bases). Sequencing was done on a sample of PBMCs or a T cell subset sorted from them (not recorded which). Here the CDR3 reads CSASPTEDYSSYEQYF. DNA for the CDR3: TGCAGTGCTAGCCCAACTGAGGACTACAGCTCCTACGAGCAGTACTTC.